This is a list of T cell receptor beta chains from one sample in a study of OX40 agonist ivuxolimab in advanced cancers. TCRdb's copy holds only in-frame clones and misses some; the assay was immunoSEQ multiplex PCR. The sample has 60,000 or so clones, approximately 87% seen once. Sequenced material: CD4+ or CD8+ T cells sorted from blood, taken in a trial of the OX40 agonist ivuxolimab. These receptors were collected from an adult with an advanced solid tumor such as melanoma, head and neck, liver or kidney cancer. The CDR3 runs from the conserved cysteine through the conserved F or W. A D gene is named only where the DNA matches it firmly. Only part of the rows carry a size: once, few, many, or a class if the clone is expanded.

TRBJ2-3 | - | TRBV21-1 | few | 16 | TGTGCCAGCAGCAAATTTCTAGCGGGAGAAACAGATACGCAGTATTTT | CASSKFLAGETDTQYF
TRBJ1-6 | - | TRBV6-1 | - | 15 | TGTGCCAGCAGTGAATTAGGGACCGGTTTAGGGCCCCTCCACTTT | CASSELGTGLGPLHF
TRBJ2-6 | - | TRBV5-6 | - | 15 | TGTGCCAGCAGCTTACCCGGGGCTGGGGCCAACGTCCTGACTTTC | CASSLPGAGANVLTF
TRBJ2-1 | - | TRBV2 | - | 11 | TGTGCCAGCTCCAGCTACAATGAGCAGTTCTTC | CASSSYNEQFF
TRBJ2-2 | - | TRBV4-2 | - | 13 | TGTGCCAGCAGCCAAGATCGCTCCGGGGAGCTGTTTTTT | CASSQDRSGELFF
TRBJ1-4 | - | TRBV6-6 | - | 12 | TGTGCCAGCAGTTACTTTGGCGAAAAACTGTTTTTT | CASSYFGEKLFF
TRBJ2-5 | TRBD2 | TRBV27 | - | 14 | TGTGCCAGCAAGCAGCGGGAGGGCCGAGTGACCCAGTACTTC | CASKQREGRVTQYF
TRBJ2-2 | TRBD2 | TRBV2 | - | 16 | TGTGCCAGCAGTGAAAGGGTAGCGGGAGGAACCGGGGAGCTGTTTTTT | CASSERVAGGTGELFF
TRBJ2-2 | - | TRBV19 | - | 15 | TGTGCCAGTAGGAAAGAGGCGGCAAACACCGGGGAGCTGTTTTTT | CASRKEAANTGELFF
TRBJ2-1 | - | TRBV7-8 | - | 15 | TGTGCCAGCAGCGCTCGGATAGCGGCAAGGAATGAGCAGTTCTTC | CASSARIAARNEQFF
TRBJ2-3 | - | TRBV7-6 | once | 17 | TGTGCCAGCAGCTTAGGATACAGCATCCGAAGCACAGATACGCAGTATTTT | CASSLGYSIRSTDTQYF
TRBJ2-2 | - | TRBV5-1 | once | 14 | TGCGCCAGCAGCATCGGGAGCAACACCGGGGAGCTGTTTTTT | CASSIGSNTGELFF
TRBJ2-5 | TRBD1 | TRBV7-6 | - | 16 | TGTGCCAGCAGCTTAGGGGGACAGGGGGTAGGGGAGACCCAGTACTTC | CASSLGGQGVGETQYF
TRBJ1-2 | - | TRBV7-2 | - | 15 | TGTGCCAGCAGCTTAGCCGGCCAGCCGCCTTATGGCTACACCTTC | CASSLAGQPPYGYTF
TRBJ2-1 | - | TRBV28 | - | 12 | TGTGCCAGTGGAACTAGCTCCAATGAGCAGTTCTTC | CASGTSSNEQFF
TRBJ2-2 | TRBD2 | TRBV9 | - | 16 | TGTGCCAGCAGCGAGGGATCTAGCGGGGTCACCGGGGAGCTGTTTTTT | CASSEGSSGVTGELFF
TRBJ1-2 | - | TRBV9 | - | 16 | TGTGCCAGCAGCGTAGAAGGCGGTTTTGTTAACTATGGCTACACCTTC | CASSVEGGFVNYGYTF
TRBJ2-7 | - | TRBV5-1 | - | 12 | TGCGCCAGCAGCTTGCGGGGTGCCGAGCAGTACTTC | CASSLRGAEQYF
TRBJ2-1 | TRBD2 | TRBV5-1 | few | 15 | TGCGCCAGCAGCCCGTCGGGGGGCTCCTACAATGAGCAGTTCTTC | CASSPSGGSYNEQFF
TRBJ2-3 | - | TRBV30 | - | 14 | TGTGCCTGGACCCTGGGGGGGCTCACAGATACGCAGTATTTT | CAWTLGGLTDTQYF
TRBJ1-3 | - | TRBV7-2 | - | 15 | TGTGCCAGCAGCTTAGTCCCAGGGTCTGGAAACACCATATATTTT | CASSLVPGSGNTIYF
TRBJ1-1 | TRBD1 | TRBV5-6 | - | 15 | TGTGCCAGCAGCTTAACAGGGGGATTAGACACTGAAGCTTTCTTT | CASSLTGGLDTEAFF
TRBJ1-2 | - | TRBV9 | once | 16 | TGTGCCAGCAGCCCCCAGGGTTTGAGCCTTGGCATGGGCTACACCTTC | CASSPQGLSLGMGYTF
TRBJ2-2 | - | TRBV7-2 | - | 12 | TGTGCCAGCAGCTTAGTTTCCGGGGAGCTGTTTTTT | CASSLVSGELFF
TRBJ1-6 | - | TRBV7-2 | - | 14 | TGTGCCAGCAGCTTAACAGGGATCATTTCACCCCTCCACTTT | CASSLTGIISPLHF
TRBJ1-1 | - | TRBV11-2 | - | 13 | TGTGCCAGCAGCACGCTCACCCAGCCTGAAGCTTTCTTT | CASSTLTQPEAFF
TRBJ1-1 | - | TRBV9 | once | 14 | TGTGCCAGCAGTACACAGGCCTTGAACACTGAAGCTTTCTTT | CASSTQALNTEAFF